The T cell receptor (beta chain) described here comes from a study of identical twins. Study-level points and caveats: For cord blood, abundant beta clonotypes had fewer insertions, unlike memory repertoires, which showed none. Weaker excess twin sharing was seen among beta out-of-frame sequences.

With no exceptions, donors were healthy Caucasians. Addition of a universal primer site occurred through template switching, and cDNA carried unique molecular identifiers. A single record per CDR3 protein comes from TCRdb applying MiXCR to the 5' RACE reads. The sample carries hundreds of thousands of distinct CDR3 sequences, 9% to 15% recorded once. On this clonotype: Its antigen is still unknown.

The CDR3 sequence is 14 residues long. The germline CDR1 and CDR2 sequences are DFQATT and SNEGSKA (reference sequence). V shed 5 bases, J shed 9 bases, and the junction held 5 bases outside the gene matches. The sample also formed part of further work on yellow fever vaccine responses in identical twins.

This rearrangement joins TRBV20-1 to TRBJ2-1, with 15 bases aligning to TRBD2. The sequence was collected from a woman aged 18-29 years in good health. Sequencing was performed on CD8+ T cells sorted from blood. The CDR3 DNA follows: TGCAGTGCTTGGACTAGCGGGAGGGCAGGTGAGCAGTTCTTC. Translation gives CSAWTSGRAGEQFF.